What follows are 17 T cell receptor beta chains derived from one specimen sequenced in a study of blood T cell repertoires in COVID-19. The method was immunoSEQ multiplex PCR; TCRdb's version includes in-frame clones alone and lacks a portion of them. The profile shows fewer than 200,000 clones, under 90% of them singletons. The sequenced material came from PBMCs or T cells enriched from blood (not recorded which). These receptor sequences come from a man between 50 and 59 years old who had recovered from COVID-19.

This chain links TRBV11-3 with TRBJ2-1; D uncertain. The V gene's germline CDR1 is SGHNT and CDR2 YENEEA. This CDR3 has 17 amino acids. Trimming removed 5 bases from V and 5 bases from J, with 22 bases in between. CDR3 bases: TGTGCCAGCAGCGCGCGTTTCGGAGAGCCGGATAACAATGAGCAGTTCTTC. Its translation: CASSARFGEPDNNEQFF.

The chain has TRBV6-5 and TRBJ1-5; D might be TRBD1 (5 bases). Germline CDR1 and CDR2: MNHEY and SVGAGI. This CDR3 spans 15 amino acids. Trimming stripped 6 bases from V and 0 bases from J, with 12 bases between. The CDR3 reads CASRLWGGSNQPQHF. The CDR3 bases are TGTGCCAGCAGACTGTGGGGGGGTAGCAATCAGCCCCAGCATTTT.

The CDR3 bases are TGTGCCAGTAGAAAATGGGCGGGGACTGGGGCCAACGTCCTGACTTTC. Protein sequence: CASRKWAGTGANVLTF. V and J are TRBV19 and TRBJ2-6, with a tentative D call TRBD2 (6 bases). V gave up 6 bases and J gave up 2 bases, with 14 bases separating them. Germline loops: CDR1 LNHDA, CDR2 SQIVND (reference sequence). There are 16 residues in the CDR3.

J is TRBJ1-2 and V is TRBV4-3; 9 bases fit TRBD1. Trimming removed 0 bases from V and 7 bases from J; junction bases left unmatched: 9. The germline V gene encodes CDR1 LGHNA and CDR2 YSLEER. The CDR3 consists of 16 residues. The CDR3 DNA follows: TGCGCCAGCAGCCAAGACCCCACAGGGGGCCCGAGTGGCTACACCTTC. Amino acid sequence: CASSQDPTGGPSGYTF.

V gene TRBV2 combines with J gene TRBJ1-6; TRBD1 agrees at 9 bases. The V gene's germline CDR1 is SNHLY and CDR2 FYNNEI. The ends lost 9 bases at V and 8 bases at J; junction bases unmatched: 5. The CDR3 has 13 residues. This CDR3 is CASSRDRDSPLHF. The DNA for the CDR3 is TGTGCCAGTTCCCGGGACAGGGATTCACCCCTCCACTTT.

V is TRBV13 and J is TRBJ1-1; 12 bases map to TRBD1. The CDR3 is made up of 16 amino acids. The germline CDR1 and CDR2 sequences are PRHDT and FYEKMQ (reference sequence). J was trimmed by 7 bases and V by 4 bases; bases with no gene match: 10. CDR3 coding DNA: TGTGCCAGCAGCTGGCGGGACAGGGGGCTAACGGGTGAAGCTTTCTTT. It codes for CASSWRDRGLTGEAFF.

The rearrangement uses TRBV19 and TRBJ1-2, with D perhaps matching TRBD1 (6 bases). CDR3 size: 12 residues. Germline V lookup: CDR1 LNHDA, CDR2 SQIVND (reference sequence). Trimming took off 5 bases at V and 8 bases at J, with 12 bases between the two ends. This CDR3 is CASSSIRGGYTF. CDR3 bases: TGTGCCAGTAGTTCCATCAGGGGCGGCTACACCTTC.

This clone was seen a single time. The chain joins TRBV5-6 to TRBJ2-7; D gene unclear. Germline lookup yields CDR1 SGHDT and CDR2 YYEEEE. V lost 4 bases and J lost 6, with 8 bases in between. CDR3 length: 11 amino acids. CDR3 nucleotides: TGTGCCAGCAGCCATTCGGGCGAGCAGTACTTC. Translated: CASSHSGEQYF.

This chain joins TRBV30 and TRBJ2-1, with 10 bases aligning to TRBD1. V trimming: 6 bases; J trimming: 4 bases; junction bases outside the gene matches: 6. The length of the CDR3 is 14 residues. The germline V gene has CDR1 GTSNPN and CDR2 SVGIG (reference sequence). The CDR3 bases are TGTGCCTGCTCCGGGACAGGGGCATACAATGAGCAGTTCTTC. Protein sequence: CACSGTGAYNEQFF. The full variable domain, in which reference TRBV30 and TRBJ2-1 provide the parts outside the CDR3, is SQTIHQWPATLVQPVGSPLSLECTVEGTSNPNLYWYRQAAGRGLQLLFYSVGIGQISSEVPQNLSASRPQDRQFILSSKKLLLSDSGFYLCACSGTGAYNEQFFGPGTRLTVL.

The chain employs TRBV11-3 and TRBJ2-3; 8 bases align to TRBD1. J was trimmed by 0 bases and V by 4 bases; bases with no gene match: 3. The CDR3 runs to 15 residues. Germline CDR1 and CDR2: SGHNT and YENEEA. CDR3 loop: CASSWGDRSTDTQYF. CDR3 bases: TGTGCCAGCAGCTGGGGGGACAGGAGCACAGATACGCAGTATTTT.

The V gene is TRBV3-1 (or the pseudogene TRBV3-2), the J gene TRBJ1-1, with D possibly being TRBD1 (6 bases). The length of the CDR3 is 13 residues. V was clipped by 3 bases and J by 11 bases, with 16 bases between them. Germline V gene sequence: CDR1 LGHDT, CDR2 YNNKEL (reference sequence). The CDR3 loop reads CASSQLTGFDAFF. For the CDR3, the DNA is TGTGCCAGCAGCCAGCTCACAGGGTTCGACGCTTTCTTT.

The V and J genes are TRBV11-2 and TRBJ2-7; TRBD2 aligns across 12 bases. J gave up 3 bases and V 4 bases, and 4 bases lay outside the gene matches. The CDR3 extends over 15 amino acids. Germline CDR1 reads SGHAT; CDR2 reads FQNNGV. In DNA, the CDR3 is TGTGCCAGCAGCTATACTAGCGGGGGGAACTACGAGCAGTACTTC. Translation: CASSYTSGGNYEQYF.

This chain connects TRBV6-2 or TRBV6-3 to TRBJ2-3, with a possible D match to TRBD2 (5 bases). The V gene's germline CDR1 is MNHEY and CDR2 SVGEGT. With 7 bases removed from V and 0 bases from J, the gap between germline ends came to 17 bases. The CDR3 has 16 residues. Written as DNA, the CDR3 is TGTGCCAGCACCCCCGGGGATTTTGGGAGCACAGATACGCAGTATTTT. This codes for CASTPGDFGSTDTQYF.

The V call is TRBV10-3, the J call TRBJ2-1; D not resolved. Trimming removed 0 bases from V and 7 bases from J, with 7 bases in between. CDR3 length: 13 amino acids. Germline loops: CDR1 ENHRY, CDR2 SYGVKD. The CDR3 region is CAISESYSNEQFF. The CDR3, as DNA: TGTGCCATCAGTGAGTCATACTCTAATGAGCAGTTCTTC.

In its sample, this clone was seen a few times. This chain links TRBV9 with TRBJ2-3; D not certain. Germline V gene sequence: CDR1 SGDLS, CDR2 YYNGEE. The V and J ends lost 4 bases and 6 bases respectively, with 6 bases between them. The length of the CDR3 is 11 residues. CDR3 amino acids: CASSIGDTQYF. DNA for the CDR3: TGTGCCAGCAGCATCGGGGATACGCAGTATTTT.

The rearrangement joins TRBV5-1 to TRBJ1-4; the match to TRBD1 covers 8 bases. CDR1 SGHRS and CDR2 YFSETQ come from the germline V gene. The CDR3 runs to 14 residues. V dropped 6 bases and J dropped 3; count of bases not matched to a gene: 4. The CDR3 reads CASNRQGPNEKLFF. The CDR3, as DNA: TGCGCCAGCAACCGACAGGGGCCTAATGAAAAACTGTTTTTT.

The rearrangement uses TRBV9 and TRBJ2-1, with 7 nucleotides matching TRBD2. Germline values: CDR1 SGDLS, CDR2 YYNGEE. The CDR3 runs 15 residues. V gave up 4 bases and J gave up 1 base; unmatched junction bases: 5. In DNA form, the CDR3 reads TGTGCCAGCAGCTGGAGCGGGGCATCCTACAATGAGCAGTTCTTC. Translation: CASSWSGASYNEQFF.